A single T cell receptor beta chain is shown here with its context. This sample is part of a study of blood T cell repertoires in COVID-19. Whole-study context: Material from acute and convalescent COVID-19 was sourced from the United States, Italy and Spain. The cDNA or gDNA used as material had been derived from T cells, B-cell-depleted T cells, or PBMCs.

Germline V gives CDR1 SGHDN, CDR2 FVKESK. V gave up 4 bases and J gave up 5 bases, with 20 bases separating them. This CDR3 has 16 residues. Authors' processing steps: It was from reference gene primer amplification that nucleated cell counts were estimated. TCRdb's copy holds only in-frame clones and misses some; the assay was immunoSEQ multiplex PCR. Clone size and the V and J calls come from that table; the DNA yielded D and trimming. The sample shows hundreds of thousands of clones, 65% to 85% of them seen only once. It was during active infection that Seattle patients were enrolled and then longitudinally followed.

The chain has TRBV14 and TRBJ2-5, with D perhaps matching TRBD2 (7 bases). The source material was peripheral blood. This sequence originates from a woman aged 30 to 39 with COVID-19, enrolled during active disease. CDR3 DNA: TGTGCCAGCAGCCTCTCCGGCGCGGGGGCGCGGGAGACCCAGTACTTC. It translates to CASSLSGAGARETQYF. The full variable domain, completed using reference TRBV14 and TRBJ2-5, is EAGVTQFPSHSVIEKGQTVTLRCDPISGHDNLYWYRRVMGKEIKFLLHFVKESKQDESGMPNNRFLAERTGGTYSTLKVQPAELEDSGVYFCASSLSGAGARETQYFGPGTRLLVL.